Described below is a single T cell receptor (beta chain) sequence and its context. In the original analysis: Amplification from reference gene primers served as the basis for estimated nucleated cell counts. Sequencing used immunoSEQ multiplex PCR; TCRdb keeps in-frame clones, though not all of them. The DNA gave D and trimming, while V, J and clone size come from that table. The sample has under 250,000 clones, around 80% seen once. This specimen comes from a study of blood T cell repertoires in COVID-19. On the study more broadly: PBMCs, B-cell-depleted T cells, or T cells provided the cDNA or gDNA that made up the material.

The CDR3 has 14 residues. V was trimmed by 0 bases and J by 1 base, leaving 5 bases between them. Germline V lookup: CDR1 SGHNT, CDR2 YYREEE (reference sequence). This TCR derives from a man aged 35-49 years with active or convalescent COVID-19. The sequencing input was peripheral blood. The V and J genes are TRBV5-4 and TRBJ1-5; D gene uncertain. CDR3: CASSLDGSNQPQHF. DNA of the CDR3: TGTGCCAGCAGCTTGGACGGGAGCAATCAGCCCCAGCATTTT.